This T cell receptor (beta chain) was identified in a study of blood T cells in healthy people across ages. Notes on the study in general: The recorded TCR beta diversity per million T cells decreased in a roughly linear manner with age.

The length of the CDR3 is 15 residues. The germline V gene encodes CDR1 MDHEN and CDR2 SYDVKM. A single count supports this clonotype. Antigen: not known. At one boundary the junction diverges from the germline segment, which might be a read error. Then a second PCR, running roughly 6 to 12 cycles, was carried out with a sample-barcoded 5' primer and a J-beta primer mix. Sequencing recovered at least 2.5 million CDR3-containing paired-end reads from each sample. MiXCR, applied by TCRdb to the 5' RACE reads, yields one record per CDR3 protein. The sample carries around 1,600,000 distinct CDR3 sequences, 35% to 45% recorded once.

The receptor's source is a woman between 18 and 29 years old in good health. The V gene is TRBV28, the J gene TRBJ2-7; 8 nucleotides align to TRBD2. Sequences were obtained from blood. The CDR3: CASSFVGGGSYKQYF. The CDR3 DNA sequence: TGTGCCAGCAGTTTCGTCGGGGGGGGGTCCTACAAGCAGTACTTC.